Listed here are 10 T cell receptor beta chains from one sample, sequenced in a study of technical replicates of blood from several donors (dated by TCRdb to between 2016 and 2019). Libraries were built with the immunoSEQ multiplex PCR assay. The table comes from immuneACCESS by way of TCRdb, which keeps in-frame sequences with V and J called. Part of the clones is missing from these tables; in studies checked, under half for an unresolved V gene and the rest for unknown reasons. The sample data list around 74,000 clones, and roughly 85% of these were observed just once. The ten largest clones represent about 5% of the sample. The source material was PBMCs. The receptors were sampled from a human donor in good health. Some clones in this sample may be carry-over from other donors' samples.

The gene calls are TRBV11-2 and TRBJ1-1; the D gene is possibly TRBD1 (5 bases). This CDR3 comprises 13 residues. The germline CDR1 and CDR2 sequences are SGHAT and FQNNGV. V lost 2 bases and J 10 bases, leaving 14 bases between the germline ends. CDR3 residues: CASSLSEGGGAFF. The CDR3 DNA follows: TGTGCCAGCAGCTTATCCGAGGGCGGGGGAGCTTTCTTT.

V gene TRBV7-3 combines with J gene TRBJ2-3, with a weak D call TRBD1 (7 bases). Trimming took 5 bases from V and 6 from J, leaving 12 bases between them. Germline V CDR1 and CDR2: SGHTA, FQGTGA. CDR3 size: 13 residues. The CDR3: CASSPQGGDTQYF. In nucleotides, the CDR3 is TGTGCCAGCAGCCCCCAGGGGGGCGATACGCAGTATTTT.

The sample holds one count of this clone. The chain has TRBV6-5 and TRBJ2-2; 8 bases line up with TRBD2. After removal of 8 bases from V and 1 base from J, the junction contained 6 bases not matched to a gene. Germline V gene data show CDR1 as MNHEY and CDR2 as SVGAGI. This CDR3 contains 15 residues. The CDR3 protein is CASRGSGRNTGELFF. In nucleotides, the CDR3 is TGTGCCAGCCGGGGGAGCGGGAGGAACACCGGGGAGCTGTTTTTT.

The J gene is TRBJ1-2, the V gene TRBV30; D remains ambiguous. Germline-derived CDR1 and CDR2 are GTSNPN and SVGIG (reference sequence). V lost 1 base to trimming and J lost 4 bases, with 4 bases between them. This CDR3 is built from 11 residues. CDR3 in amino acids: CAWSDFYGYTF. The CDR3 DNA reads TGTGCCTGGAGTGACTTCTATGGCTACACCTTC.

This clone was detected only once. The genes are TRBV5-5 and TRBJ2-7, with 8 bases that match TRBD1. The CDR3 contains 15 residues. Germline loops: CDR1 SGHKS, CDR2 YYEKEE (reference sequence). V was pared by 2 bases and J by 5 bases, with 9 bases of the junction left unmatched. CDR3 nucleotides: TGTGCCAGCAGCTTCGGGACAGGAAGTTGGAACGAGCAGTACTTC. Its protein product is CASSFGTGSWNEQYF.

The rearrangement uses TRBV30 and TRBJ2-3; D perhaps matches TRBD2 (5 bases). Germline CDR1 and CDR2: GTSNPN and SVGIG (reference sequence). V lost 1 base, J lost 5 bases, and 7 bases lay in between. The CDR3 sequence is 12 residues long. The CDR3 DNA reads as TGTGCCTGGAGTGGGACTCTAGATACGCAGTATTTT. This sequence encodes CAWSGTLDTQYF.

The chain joins TRBV6-6 to TRBJ2-2; TRBD1 agrees at 8 bases. Germline V CDR1 and CDR2: MNHNY, SVGAGI (reference sequence). Trimming removed 4 bases from V and 3 bases from J; junction bases left unmatched: 4. CDR3 size: 15 residues. CDR3 sequence (DNA): TGTGCCAGCAGTTCCAGGACAGGGTACACCGGGGAGCTGTTTTTT. Its protein is CASSSRTGYTGELFF.

The J gene is TRBJ2-7, the V gene TRBV5-4; 8 bases are shared with TRBD2. Germline-derived CDR1 and CDR2 are SGHNT and YYREEE (reference sequence). The trim removed 0 bases at V and 7 bases at J, leaving 6 bases unmatched. The CDR3 length is 14 residues. The CDR3 reads CASSLGLAKGEQYF. The DNA for the CDR3 is TGTGCCAGCAGCTTGGGACTAGCGAAGGGGGAGCAGTACTTC.

The chain is built from TRBV2 and TRBJ2-2, with TRBD2 as a possible D gene (6 bases). The germline V and J ends were trimmed by 6 bases and 1 base, with 21 bases remaining between them. The CDR3 contains 18 residues. Germline CDR1 and CDR2: SNHLY and FYNNEI. This CDR3 reads CASRETLGGLKNTGELFF. The CDR3 DNA reads TGTGCCAGCAGAGAAACCCTGGGAGGACTAAAGAACACCGGGGAGCTGTTTTTT.

This chain uses TRBV11-2 with TRBJ1-1; 9 positions agree with TRBD1. CDR1 and CDR2 (germline): SGHAT, FQNNGV. This CDR3 is 15 amino acids long. Germline trimming cut 5 bases from V and 5 bases from J; bases unmatched to any gene: 9. In DNA form, the CDR3 reads TGTGCCAGCAGCCTGTCGACAGGGGGAGAGACTGAAGCTTTCTTT. Translated, it gives CASSLSTGGETEAFF.